The 18 T cell receptor beta chains below were found in one sample sequenced in a study of T cells after yellow fever vaccination. A single record per CDR3 protein comes from TCRdb applying MiXCR to the 5' RACE reads. The top ten clones hold 20% to 25% of a sample with 250,000 to 400,000 distinct CDR3 sequences, roughly 4.3% of them seen once. Sequencing was performed on PBMCs, taken 5 days after the yellow fever booster vaccination. The receptors derive from a man aged 18 to 29 who received the YFV17D yellow fever vaccine.

The V and J genes are TRBV18 and TRBJ2-3; no clear D gene. Deletions cut 4 bases from V and 0 bases from J, with 14 bases between. The CDR3 extends over 16 amino acids. Germline V lookup: CDR1 KGHSH, CDR2 LQKENI. This CDR3 reads CASSQSRVGSTDTQYF. The CDR3 DNA reads TGTGCCAGCTCACAGTCACGGGTGGGAAGCACAGATACGCAGTATTTT.

In its sample, this clonotype was seen a few times. The rearrangement uses TRBV29-1 and TRBJ1-2, with a weak D call TRBD1 (5 bases). The germline CDR1 and CDR2 sequences are SQVTM and ANQGSEA. Trimming removed 5 bases at V and 8 bases at J, with 18 bases between. This CDR3 spans 13 amino acids. The CDR3 DNA sequence: TGCAGCGTTCGTGTCGGGGGATTCGGGGGCTACACCTTC. Its translation is CSVRVGGFGGYTF.

This clonotype has a count of ten or more. The chain is built from TRBV7-2 and TRBJ2-5, with D unresolved. The ends were cut back, 5 bases at V and 5 bases at J, with 6 bases in the middle. There are 11 residues in the CDR3. The germline V gene has CDR1 SGHTA and CDR2 FQGNSA. Written as DNA, the CDR3 is TGTGCCAGCAGCCAGGCGGAGACCCAGTACTTC. Amino acid sequence: CASSQAETQYF. The full variable domain, rest sourced from reference TRBV7-2 and TRBJ2-5, is GAGVSQSPSNKVTEKGKDVELRCDPISGHTALYWYRQSLGQGLEFLIYFQGNSAPDKSGLPSDRFSAERTGGSVSTLTIQRTQQEDSAVYLCASSQAETQYFGPGTRLLVL.

J is TRBJ2-1 and V is TRBV3-1; TRBD2 matches 8 bases. Germline lookup yields CDR1 LGHDT and CDR2 YNNKEL (reference sequence). The CDR3 spans 17 residues. V lost 2 bases and J lost 0; bases outside the gene matches: 6. CDR3 in amino acids: CASSQTVGGGSYNEQFF. The CDR3 DNA is TGTGCCAGCAGCCAAACGGTCGGGGGGGGCTCCTACAATGAGCAGTTCTTC.

This clonotype has just a few counts. The chain uses TRBV9 and TRBJ1-1; D call uncertain. Germline assignment: CDR1 SGDLS and CDR2 YYNGEE. The length of the CDR3 is 14 residues. The V end was cut by 0 bases, the J end by 6 bases, with 12 bases between. Here the CDR3 reads CASSVGSSGAEAFF. CDR3 nucleotide sequence: TGTGCCAGCAGCGTAGGGTCGTCCGGGGCTGAAGCTTTCTTT.

This clonotype was recorded a few times. The J gene is TRBJ1-3, the V gene TRBV5-6, with D tentatively TRBD1 (6 bases). Germline loops: CDR1 SGHDT, CDR2 YYEEEE. The length of the CDR3 is 15 residues. Deletions cut 4 bases from V and 2 bases from J, with 13 bases between. The CDR3 region is CASSPAGAAGNTIYF. Here the CDR3 DNA reads TGTGCCAGCAGCCCGGCGGGGGCCGCTGGAAACACCATATATTTT. The variable domain in full, with the rest retrieved from reference TRBV5-6 and TRBJ1-3, is DAGVTQSPTHLIKTRGQQVTLRCSPKSGHDTVSWYQQALGQGPQFIFQYYEEEERQRGNFPDRFSGHQFPNYSSELNVNALLLGDSALYLCASSPAGAAGNTIYFGEGSWLTVV.

V is TRBV6-2 or TRBV6-3 and J is TRBJ2-7, with a weak D call TRBD2 (6 bases). The CDR3 sequence is 16 residues long. Germline V gives CDR1 MNHEY, CDR2 SVGEGT. V lost 11 bases, J lost 6 bases, and 29 bases lay in between. The CDR3 DNA sequence: TGTGCCTCCGGGAAGGGCTCTCGGGGGAAGCGTTTCGAGCAGTACTTC. Protein sequence: CASGKGSRGKRFEQYF.

In this sample, this clonotype turned up a few times. The chain is built from TRBV5-4 and TRBJ1-3; 8 bases map to TRBD1. Germline V CDR1 and CDR2: SGHNT, YYREEE (reference sequence). CDR3 length equals 16 residues. The V and J ends lost 4 bases and 0 bases, in that order; junction bases with no gene match: 6. In DNA form, the CDR3 reads TGTGCCAGCAGCCGACAGGGGATGGCCTCTGGAAACACCATATATTTT. Its protein product is CASSRQGMASGNTIYF.

This clonotype was counted a few times. A much larger clone lies one base from this, so it may be a read error. The genes are TRBV27 and TRBJ1-5; maybe TRBD1 (5 bases). Trimming cost V 8 bases and J 2 bases, with 10 bases left between them. From germline, CDR1 is MNHEY and CDR2 SMNVEV (reference sequence). This CDR3 has 13 amino acids. Written as DNA, the CDR3 is TGTGCCAGCGTCGGGGCCTGCAATCAGCCCCAGCATTTT. Translated: CASVGACNQPQHF.

This clonotype has more than one count but fewer than ten. The V and J genes are TRBV9 and TRBJ2-7, with no clear D. Trimming left V 0 bases short and J 1 base short, with 11 bases between. Germline values: CDR1 SGDLS, CDR2 YYNGEE. CDR3 size: 15 residues. CDR3 nucleotide sequence: TGTGCCAGCAGCGTAGACGCCCGACCATCCTACGAGCAGTACTTC. Its translation is CASSVDARPSYEQYF.

This clonotype turned up a few times. This chain connects TRBV7-8 to TRBJ1-1, with D perhaps TRBD1 (6 bases). The CDR3 runs to 14 residues. V shed 4 bases and J shed 0 bases, with 9 bases lying between them. Germline V gene sequence: CDR1 SGHVS, CDR2 FQNEAQ. The CDR3: CASSWTAMNTEAFF. The CDR3 DNA reads TGTGCCAGCAGCTGGACAGCCATGAACACTGAAGCTTTCTTT.

This clonotype was found many times. The CDR3 bases are TGCGCCAGCAGCTCCGGGACAGGGGGCTGGCCGAGCACAGATACGCAGTATTTT. Its protein product is CASSSGTGGWPSTDTQYF. The chain couples TRBV5-1 to TRBJ2-3; TRBD1 agrees at 12 bases. V was clipped by 3 bases and J by 0 bases; unmatched bases: 8. The CDR3 has 18 amino acids. Germline V gene lookup returns CDR1 SGHRS and CDR2 YFSETQ.

This clonotype came up many times. The chain is built from TRBV5-1 and TRBJ1-4, with unresolved D. With 3 bases removed from V and 4 bases from J, the gap between germline ends came to 10 bases. Germline V gives CDR1 SGHRS, CDR2 YFSETQ. The CDR3 runs 14 residues. The CDR3 sequence: CASSSGAYNEKLFF. The CDR3 nucleotides are TGCGCCAGCAGCTCGGGAGCCTATAATGAAAAACTGTTTTTT.

This clonotype was seen a handful of times. The chain has TRBV10-3 and TRBJ2-2; D is unclear. The V end was cut by 4 bases, the J end by 8 bases, with 5 bases between. CDR1 ENHRY and CDR2 SYGVKD come from the germline V gene. The CDR3 spans 11 residues. The CDR3 spells CAISGGGELFF. CDR3 nucleotide sequence: TGTGCCATCAGTGGTGGAGGGGAGCTGTTTTTT.

This clonotype has at least ten counts. This chain connects TRBV7-3 to TRBJ2-1, with a possible D match to TRBD2 (5 bases). Germline loops: CDR1 SGHTA, CDR2 FQGTGA. V gave up 4 bases and J gave up 0 bases, with 13 bases separating them. The CDR3 contains 16 residues. CDR3 nucleotide sequence: TGTGCCAGCAGCTCGGCGGGCAGTCGCTCCTACAATGAGCAGTTCTTC. Protein: CASSSAGSRSYNEQFF.

This clonotype has more than one count but fewer than ten. The V and J genes are TRBV7-2 and TRBJ1-2; D is undetermined. Trimming cost V 6 bases and J 4 bases, with 12 bases left between them. Germline assignment: CDR1 SGHTA and CDR2 FQGNSA. This CDR3 is built from 13 residues. The CDR3 here is CASSQDMSYGYTF. DNA for the CDR3: TGTGCCAGCAGTCAAGACATGTCCTATGGCTACACCTTC.

This chain links TRBV10-1 with TRBJ2-3, with 10 bases aligning to TRBD2. V lost 3 bases and J lost 3; bases outside the gene matches: 15. Germline values: CDR1 WNHNN, CDR2 SYGVQD (reference sequence). This CDR3 has 19 residues. The CDR3 DNA follows: TGCGCCAGCAGTGACCTTACTAGCGGGGACGACGGCAGGACAGATACGCAGTATTTT. The encoded protein is CASSDLTSGDDGRTDTQYF.

This clonotype was seen a handful of times. The V and J genes are TRBV20-1 and TRBJ1-3, with D unresolved. CDR1 DFQATT and CDR2 SNEGSKA come from the germline V gene (reference sequence). The CDR3 has 13 amino acids. V was shortened by 2 bases and J by 0 bases, with 5 bases between the two germline ends. The CDR3 coding sequence is TGCAGTGCTAGATACATCTCTGGAAACACCATATATTTT. Translated, it gives CSARYISGNTIYF.